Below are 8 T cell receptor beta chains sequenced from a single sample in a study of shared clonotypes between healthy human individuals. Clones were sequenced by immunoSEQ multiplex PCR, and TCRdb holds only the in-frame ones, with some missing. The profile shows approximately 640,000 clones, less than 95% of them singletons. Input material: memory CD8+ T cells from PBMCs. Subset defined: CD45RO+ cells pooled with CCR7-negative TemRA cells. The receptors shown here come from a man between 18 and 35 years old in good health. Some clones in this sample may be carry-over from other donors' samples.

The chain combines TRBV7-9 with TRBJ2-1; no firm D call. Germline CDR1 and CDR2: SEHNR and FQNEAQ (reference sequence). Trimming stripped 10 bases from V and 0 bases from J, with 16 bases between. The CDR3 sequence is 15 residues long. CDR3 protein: CATPIISYSYNEQFF. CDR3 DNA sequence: TGTGCCACCCCAATCATAAGTTACTCCTACAATGAGCAGTTCTTC.

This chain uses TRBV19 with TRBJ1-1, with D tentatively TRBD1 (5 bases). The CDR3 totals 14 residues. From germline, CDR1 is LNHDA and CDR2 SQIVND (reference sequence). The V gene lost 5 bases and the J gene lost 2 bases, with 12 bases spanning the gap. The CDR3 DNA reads TGTGCCAGTAGTGTCAAGACAGCAAACACTGAAGCTTTCTTT. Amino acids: CASSVKTANTEAFF.

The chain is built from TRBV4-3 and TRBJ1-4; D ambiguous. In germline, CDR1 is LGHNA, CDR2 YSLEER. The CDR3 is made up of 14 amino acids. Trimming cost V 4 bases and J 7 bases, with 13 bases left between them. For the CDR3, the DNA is TGCGCCAGCAGCCGGCTGGGAGGAGGTGAAAAACTGTTTTTT. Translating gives CASSRLGGGEKLFF.

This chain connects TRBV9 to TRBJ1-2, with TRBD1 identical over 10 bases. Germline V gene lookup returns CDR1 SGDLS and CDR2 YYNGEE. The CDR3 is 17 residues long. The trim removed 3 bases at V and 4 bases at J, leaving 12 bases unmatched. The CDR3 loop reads CASSGTGQGLFSYGYTF. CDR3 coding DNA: TGTGCCAGCAGCGGGACGGGACAGGGGCTCTTTAGCTATGGCTACACCTTC.

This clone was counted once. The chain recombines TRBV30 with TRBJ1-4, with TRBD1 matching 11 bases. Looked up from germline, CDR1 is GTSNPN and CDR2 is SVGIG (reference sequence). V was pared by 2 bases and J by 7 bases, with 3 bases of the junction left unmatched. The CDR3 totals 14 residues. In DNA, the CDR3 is TGTGCCTGGAGTTTGGACAGGGGGCCTGAAAAACTGTTTTTT. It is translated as CAWSLDRGPEKLFF.

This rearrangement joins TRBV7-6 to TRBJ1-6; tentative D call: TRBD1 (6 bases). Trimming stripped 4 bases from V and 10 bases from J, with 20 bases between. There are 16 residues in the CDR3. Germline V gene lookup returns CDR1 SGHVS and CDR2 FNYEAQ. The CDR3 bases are TGTGCCAGCAGCTCCGACGCAGGGGAGTTAGTGTCACCCCTCCACTTT. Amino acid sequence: CASSSDAGELVSPLHF. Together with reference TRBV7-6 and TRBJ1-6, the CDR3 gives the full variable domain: GAGVSQSPRYKVTKRGQDVALRCDPISGHVSLYWYRQALGQGPEFLTYFNYEAQQDKSGLPNDRFSAERPEGSISTLTIQRTEQRDSAMYRCASSSDAGELVSPLHFGNGTRLTVT.

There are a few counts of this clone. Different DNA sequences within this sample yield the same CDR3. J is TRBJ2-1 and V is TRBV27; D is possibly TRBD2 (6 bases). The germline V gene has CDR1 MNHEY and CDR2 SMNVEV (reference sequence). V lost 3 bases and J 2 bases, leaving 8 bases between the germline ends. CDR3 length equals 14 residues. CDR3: CASSFGGAYNEQFF. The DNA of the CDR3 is TGTGCCAGCAGTTTCGGCGGGGCCTACAATGAGCAGTTCTTC.

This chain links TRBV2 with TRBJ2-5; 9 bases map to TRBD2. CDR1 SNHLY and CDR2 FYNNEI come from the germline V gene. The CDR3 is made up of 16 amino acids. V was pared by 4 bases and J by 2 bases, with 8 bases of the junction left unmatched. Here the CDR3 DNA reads TGTGCCAGCAGTGGGGGTAGCGGGAGACTTCAAGAGACCCAGTACTTC. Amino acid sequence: CASSGGSGRLQETQYF.